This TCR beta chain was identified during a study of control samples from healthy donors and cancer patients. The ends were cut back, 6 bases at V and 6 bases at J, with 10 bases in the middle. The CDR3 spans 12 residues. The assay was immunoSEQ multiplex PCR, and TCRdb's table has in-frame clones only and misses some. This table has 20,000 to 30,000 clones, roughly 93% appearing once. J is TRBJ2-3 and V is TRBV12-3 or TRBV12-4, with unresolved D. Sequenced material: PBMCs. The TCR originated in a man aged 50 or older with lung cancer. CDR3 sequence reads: CASRASGDTQYF. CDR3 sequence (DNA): TGTGCCAGCAGGGCTTCCGGGGATACGCAGTATTTT.